The clone carrying this T cell receptor beta chain was picked up a small number of times. Sequence at one end of the junction differs from germline and may be a read error. This CDR3 has 10 residues. Germline lookup yields CDR1 DFQATT and CDR2 SNEGSKA (reference sequence). Here immunoSEQ multiplex PCR was the method, and the copy in TCRdb shows in-frame clones only, minus some. The table shows under 150,000 clones, with 85% to 95% occurring only once. This record comes from a study of control samples from healthy donors and cancer patients. The chain is built from TRBV20-1 and TRBJ1-2, with D uncertain. The sample comprised blood. The source is a man aged 25-45 years in good health. The CDR3 DNA follows: TGCAGTGCTAGGGAGCCACCTCCCGCCTTC. Amino acids: CSAREPPPAF.